This passage covers 10 T cell receptor beta chains from one sample sequenced in a study of beta chain bispecific antibodies for T cell cancers. Points from the study as a whole: Most targeted TRBV signal came from the leukemia cell line cells, not normal T cells.

Blood mononuclear cells were expanded for three to four days using either OKT3 anti-CD3 antibody or CD3/CD28 beads. TCRdb processed the 5' RACE reads anew with MiXCR; each CDR3 protein has one entry. The sample carries just over 20,000 distinct CDR3 sequences, roughly 2.6% recorded once. No antigen is known for these receptors. The specimen sequenced was healthy donor T cells cultured with leukemia cells. The receptor set was obtained from a human donor in good health. Some clones in this sample may be carry-over from other donors' samples.

Many counts were recorded for this clonotype. The chain is built from TRBV7-9 and TRBJ1-5; the D gene is possibly TRBD1 (5 bases). The CDR3 sequence is 14 residues long. V gave up 4 bases and J gave up 7 bases, with 14 bases separating them. Per the germline V gene, CDR1 is SEHNR and CDR2 is FQNEAQ (reference sequence). This CDR3 is CASSSGGLGQPQHF. In DNA form, the CDR3 reads TGTGCCAGCAGCTCTGGGGGATTGGGACAGCCCCAGCATTTT.

This clonotype was recorded at least ten times. In DNA, the CDR3 is TGCGCCAGCAGCTTGGATGGGGAGGCTTTCTTT. Its protein is CASSLDGEAFF. The rearrangement joins TRBV5-1 to TRBJ1-1; D gene unclear. From germline, CDR1 is SGHRS and CDR2 YFSETQ. The CDR3 extends over 11 amino acids. V lost 0 bases, J lost 11 bases, and 8 bases lay in between. Based on the CDR3 plus reference TRBV5-1 and TRBJ1-1, the full variable domain is KAGVTQTPRYLIKTRGQQVTLSCSPISGHRSVSWYQQTPGQGLQFLFEYFSETQRNKGNFPGRFSGRQFSNSRSEMNVSTLELGDSALYLCASSLDGEAFFGQGTRLTVV.

This clonotype was counted only a few times. This rearrangement joins TRBV5-5 to TRBJ2-7; D might be TRBD2 (6 bases). Germline V gene lookup returns CDR1 SGHKS and CDR2 YYEKEE (reference sequence). V was clipped by 3 bases and J by 1 base, with 8 bases between them. There are 13 residues in the CDR3. The CDR3 nucleotides are TGTGCCAGCAGCTGGGGAGGATCCTACGAGCAGTACTTC. Protein: CASSWGGSYEQYF.

This clonotype was seen many times. The chain uses TRBV6-5 and TRBJ1-4; 7 bases are a match to TRBD1. Trimming cost V 4 bases and J 7 bases; bases outside gene matches: 3. CDR1 and CDR2 (germline): MNHEY, SVGAGI. This CDR3 comprises 13 residues. CDR3 DNA: TGTGCCAGCAGTTCAGACAGGGTTGAAAAACTGTTTTTT. Amino acids: CASSSDRVEKLFF.

This clonotype was detected many times. The chain couples TRBV7-8 to TRBJ2-4; tentative D call: TRBD1 (6 bases). From germline, CDR1 is SGHVS and CDR2 FQNEAQ. Trimming shortened V by 4 bases and J by 7 bases, and 14 bases separated the two germline ends. The CDR3 is 14 amino acids. DNA of the CDR3: TGTGCCAGCAGCTCTGGGACAAGCGTCAACATTCAGTACTTC. It specifies CASSSGTSVNIQYF.

The chain has TRBV7-2 and TRBJ1-6; D perhaps matches TRBD1 (5 bases). Germline CDR1 and CDR2: SGHTA and FQGNSA. The CDR3 sequence is 15 residues long. Between the trimmed V and J ends, which lost 2 bases and 9 bases, there was a span of 14 bases. CDR3 nucleotide sequence: TGTGCCAGCAGCTTAAGATCCAGGGACCGTTCACCCCTCCACTTT. Translation gives CASSLRSRDRSPLHF.

This clonotype was picked up a small number of times. V is TRBV6-6 and J is TRBJ1-3; 7 nucleotides match TRBD1. The CDR3 runs to 22 residues. V lost 0 bases, J lost 0 bases, and 20 bases stayed unmatched. Per germline, CDR1 MNHNY and CDR2 SVGAGI (reference sequence). DNA for the CDR3: TGTGCCAGCAGTTACTCAGACTCCTACGGGGGACAGTTTCTTAACTCTGGAAACACCATATATTTT. Its protein is CASSYSDSYGGQFLNSGNTIYF.

There are many counts of this clonotype. The chain employs TRBV28 and TRBJ2-1, with TRBD1 matching 8 bases. The germline gives CDR1 MDHEN, CDR2 SYDVKM. This CDR3 comprises 12 residues. CDR3 region: CATGAEDNEQFF. The DNA for the CDR3 is TGTGCGACAGGGGCCGAGGACAATGAGCAGTTCTTC.

This clonotype has a count of ten or more. V and J are TRBV10-3 and TRBJ2-7, with D possibly TRBD2 on 6 matching bases. With 8 bases removed from V and 0 bases from J, the gap between germline ends came to 14 bases. The CDR3 has 14 residues. Germline V gene sequence: CDR1 ENHRY, CDR2 SYGVKD. CDR3 nucleotides: TGTGCCATCGCCTCTAGCGTGGTCTCCTACGAGCAGTACTTC. It specifies CAIASSVVSYEQYF.

This clonotype was seen many times. The chain recombines TRBV20-1 with TRBJ1-2, with 7 bases fitting TRBD1. Germline loops: CDR1 DFQATT, CDR2 SNEGSKA (reference sequence). J gave up 4 bases and V 6 bases, and 14 bases lay outside the gene matches. CDR3 size: 15 residues. The CDR3 DNA follows: TGCAGTGCAAACCTCGACAGGGATCCTTCCTATGGCTACACCTTC. Residues: CSANLDRDPSYGYTF.